What follows are 7 T cell receptor beta chains derived from one specimen sequenced in a study of cytomegalovirus exposure and HLA in healthy donors. Primers for the PCR totalled 60 Vbeta and 13 Jbeta. Produced via immunoSEQ multiplex PCR; TCRdb's table is partial and in-frame only. The table has more than 95,000 clones, around a tenth seen once. Sequenced: PBMCs. The receptors come from a man younger than 45 in good health and CMV-seronegative.

The chain employs TRBV2 and TRBJ2-3; TRBD2 matches at 13 bases. CDR1 and CDR2 (germline): SNHLY, FYNNEI. J was trimmed by 5 bases and V by 4 bases; bases with no gene match: 15. The CDR3 contains 19 residues. The CDR3 is CASSGGLITSGGARDTQYF. CDR3 DNA sequence: TGTGCCAGCAGTGGCGGCCTGATTACTAGCGGGGGGGCCAGAGATACGCAGTATTTT.

The chain links TRBV6-5 to TRBJ2-3; tentatively, D is TRBD1 (5 bases). Per the germline V gene, CDR1 is MNHEY and CDR2 is SVGAGI. The V and J ends lost 6 bases and 6 bases respectively, with 19 bases between them. The CDR3 covers 15 residues. The CDR3 nucleotides are TGTGCCAGCAGCCGACATAGGACCAGGGTGGATACGCAGTATTTT. Protein product: CASSRHRTRVDTQYF.

This clone was picked up a small number of times. The chain uses TRBV27 and TRBJ2-3; TRBD2 agrees at 8 bases. V lost 6 bases to trimming and J lost 5 bases; unmatched junction nucleotides: 7. Germline V gene lookup returns CDR1 MNHEY and CDR2 SMNVEV (reference sequence). This CDR3 comprises 14 residues. CDR3 region: CASSRGGLKDTQYF. The CDR3 DNA sequence: TGTGCCAGCAGCCGGGGGGGCCTAAAAGATACGCAGTATTTT.

The chain links TRBV15 to TRBJ2-2; D is possibly TRBD2 (7 bases). CDR1 is LNHNV, CDR2 YYDKDF, per germline (reference sequence). The CDR3 covers 17 residues. V was cut by 0 bases and J by 4 bases, with 15 bases left in between. CDR3 nucleotides: TGTGCCACCAGCAGAGATAGGGTGGGGGGGCTCACCGGGGAGCTGTTTTTT. Amino acid sequence: CATSRDRVGGLTGELFF.

There are a few counts of this clone. The chain links TRBV2 to TRBJ2-5; TRBD1 matches 8 bases. Trimming took 2 bases from V and 7 from J; bases not matched to a gene: 9. The CDR3 has 15 amino acids. Germline V gives CDR1 SNHLY, CDR2 FYNNEI. CDR3 DNA: TGTGCCAGCAGTGAAAGTGGGGGACAGGTGGGGACCCAGTACTTC. Translation gives CASSESGGQVGTQYF.

There are a few counts of this clone. J is TRBJ1-1 and V is TRBV6-1; 7 nucleotides match TRBD1. The ends lost 7 bases at V and 4 bases at J; junction bases unmatched: 12. Germline CDR1 and CDR2: MNHNS and SASEGT. The CDR3 length is 15 residues. The CDR3 nucleotides are TGTGCCAGCACTTCACGACAGGGTTCTCCCACTGAAGCTTTCTTT. Translated: CASTSRQGSPTEAFF.

This clone was seen more than once but under ten times. This chain uses TRBV5-1 with TRBJ2-7, with 11 bases lining up with TRBD1. Germline V CDR1 and CDR2: SGHRS, YFSETQ. V lost 0 bases, J lost 3 bases, and 2 bases stayed unmatched. This CDR3 comprises 15 residues. CDR3 amino acids: CASSLAGTGGYEQYF. As DNA, the CDR3 is TGCGCCAGCAGCTTGGCTGGGACAGGGGGCTACGAGCAGTACTTC.